The clone carrying this T cell receptor (beta chain) was seen a single time. Its matching antigen is unknown. This record comes from a study of T cell responses to AZD1222 COVID-19 vaccine. Overall study findings and caveats: Rises in breadth and depth of Spike-specific TCRs came after two AZD1222 doses.

V was pared by 8 bases and J by 0 bases, with 11 bases between. Germline V CDR1 and CDR2: MNHEY, SVGAGI. This CDR3 has 14 amino acids. Libraries were prepared by immunoSEQ multiplex PCR; TCRdb keeps only in-frame clonotypes and omits some of them. The sample has over 50,000 clones, 84% seen once. The sample consisted of peripheral blood, taken on day 0 of AZD1222 vaccination. V gene TRBV6-5 combines with J gene TRBJ1-3; D not resolved. The TCR comes from an adult in good health. The CDR3 DNA reads TGTGCCAGCTGGGCAGCCCACTCTGGAAACACCATATATTTT. It translates to CASWAAHSGNTIYF.